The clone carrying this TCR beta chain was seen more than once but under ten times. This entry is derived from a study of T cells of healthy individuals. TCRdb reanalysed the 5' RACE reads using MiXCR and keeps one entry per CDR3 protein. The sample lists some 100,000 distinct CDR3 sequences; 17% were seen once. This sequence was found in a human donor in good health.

CDR3: CASSLEGGTEAFF. The CDR3 DNA is TGTGCCAGCAGCTTGGAGGGGGGCACTGAAGCTTTCTTT. The chain carries TRBV5-6 and TRBJ1-1; maybe TRBD1 (6 bases). The CDR3 contains 13 residues. Germline values: CDR1 SGHDT, CDR2 YYEEEE. Trimming removed 0 bases from V and 4 bases from J, with 7 bases in between. Combining the CDR3 with reference TRBV5-6 and TRBJ1-1 gives the whole variable domain DAGVTQSPTHLIKTRGQQVTLRCSPKSGHDTVSWYQQALGQGPQFIFQYYEEEERQRGNFPDRFSGHQFPNYSSELNVNALLLGDSALYLCASSLEGGTEAFFGQGTRLTVV.